This T cell receptor beta chain was identified in a study of CD8 T cells in Susac syndrome. Random hexamers were used to reverse transcribe an amount of about 0.45 to 1 ug RNA. MiXCR was run by TCRdb on the immunoSEQ multiplex PCR reads, yielding one entry per CDR3 protein. The sample has around 140,000 distinct CDR3 sequences, about 95% seen once. Peripheral blood CD8+ and CD4+ T cells were profiled by TCR beta sequencing. Trimming stripped 3 bases from V and 1 base from J, with 9 bases between. From germline, CDR1 is MDHEN and CDR2 SYDVKM. CDR3 length: 14 amino acids. This chain links TRBV28 with TRBJ2-5; a weak D match, TRBD1 (5 bases). The sequence derives from a human donor with multiple sclerosis. What was sequenced was CD4+ T cells from PBMCs. Here the CDR3 DNA reads TGTGCCAGCAGTTTCCCAGGGATCCAAGAGACCCAGTACTTC. Protein product: CASSFPGIQETQYF.